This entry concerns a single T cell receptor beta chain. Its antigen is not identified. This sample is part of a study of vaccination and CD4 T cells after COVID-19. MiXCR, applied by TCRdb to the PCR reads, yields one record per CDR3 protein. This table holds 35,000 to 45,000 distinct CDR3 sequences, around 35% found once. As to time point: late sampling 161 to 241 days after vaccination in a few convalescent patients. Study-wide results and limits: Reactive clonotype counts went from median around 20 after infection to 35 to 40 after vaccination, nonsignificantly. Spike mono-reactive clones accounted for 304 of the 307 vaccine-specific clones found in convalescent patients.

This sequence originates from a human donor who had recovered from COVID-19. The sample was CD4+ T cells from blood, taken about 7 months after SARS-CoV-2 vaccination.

The CDR3 sequence is CSAVAGGRAEQYF. CDR3 bases: TGCAGTGCCGTAGCGGGAGGGCGGGCCGAGCAGTACTTC. The chain recombines TRBV20-1 with TRBJ2-7; 11 bases map to TRBD2. The trim removed 6 bases at V and 6 bases at J, leaving 7 bases unmatched. CDR1 is DFQATT, CDR2 SNEGSKA, per germline (reference sequence). This CDR3 comprises 13 residues.